These 14 T cell receptor beta chains originate from one sample sequenced in a study of blood T cells in healthy people across ages. Then a second PCR, running about 6 to 12 cycles, was carried out with a sample-barcoded 5' primer and a J-beta primer mix. In TCRdb, the 5' RACE reads were re-called with MiXCR into one record per CDR3 protein. The table has approximately 800,000 distinct CDR3 sequences, around 62% seen once. The material sequenced was blood. Receptor source: a young man in good health.

J is TRBJ2-2 and V is TRBV12-3 or TRBV12-4, with 8 nucleotides matching TRBD2. Trimming took 4 bases from V and 4 from J; bases not matched to a gene: 8. The CDR3 totals 16 residues. CDR3 sequence (DNA): TGTGCCAGCAGTTCCGCGGGGGGACCAGGCACCGGGGAGCTGTTTTTT. Encoded protein: CASSSAGGPGTGELFF.

In its sample, this clonotype was seen a few times. The V and J genes are TRBV28 and TRBJ2-7; maybe TRBD1 (5 bases). The CDR3 extends over 14 amino acids. Trimming left V 5 bases short and J 0 bases short, with 11 bases between. Germline CDR1 and CDR2: MDHEN and SYDVKM. The CDR3 DNA is TGTGCCAGCAGTGTCTCGGACACCTCCTACGAGCAGTACTTC. It specifies CASSVSDTSYEQYF.

This clonotype appeared a few times. This chain links TRBV4-3 with TRBJ2-1; TRBD2 agrees at 7 bases. Trimming cost V 1 base and J 8 bases; bases outside gene matches: 17. This CDR3 comprises 18 residues. The V gene's germline CDR1 is LGHNA and CDR2 YSLEER. The chain's CDR3 is CASSQVGGVGLPSDEQFF. CDR3 DNA: TGCGCCAGCAGCCAAGTGGGGGGGGTAGGACTCCCATCCGATGAGCAGTTCTTC.

This clonotype was recorded once. CDR3 nucleotides: TGCAGTGCTAGAGCCTGGGACAGCTATGGCTACACCTTC. Protein sequence: CSARAWDSYGYTF. The chain has TRBV20-1 and TRBJ1-2; 7 bases agree with TRBD1. This CDR3 has 13 amino acids. Losses at the gene ends were 1 base for V and 4 bases for J; bases not matched to a gene: 3. The germline V gene has CDR1 DFQATT and CDR2 SNEGSKA (reference sequence).

This rearrangement joins TRBV4-2 to TRBJ1-1; D possibly corresponds to TRBD1 (5 bases). The CDR3 extends over 12 amino acids. Trimming pared 6 bases from V and 1 base from J, leaving 6 bases between. The germline V gene encodes CDR1 LGHNA and CDR2 YNFKEQ. The chain's CDR3 is CASRRGNTEAFF. DNA for the CDR3: TGTGCCAGCAGAAGGGGGAACACTGAAGCTTTCTTT.

CDR3 in DNA: TGTGCCAGCAGCCGGTCTTCAACTAATGAAAAACTGTTTTTT. Protein product: CASSRSSTNEKLFF. The chain joins TRBV7-2 to TRBJ1-4, with no clear D. The CDR3 length is 14 residues. The germline CDR1 and CDR2 sequences are SGHTA and FQGNSA. The V and J ends lost 5 bases and 0 bases respectively, with 7 bases between them. Looking up the rest from reference TRBV7-2 and TRBJ1-4 gives the full variable domain: GAGVSQSPSNKVTEKGKDVELRCDPISGHTALYWYRQSLGQGLEFLIYFQGNSAPDKSGLPSDRFSAERTGGSVSTLTIQRTQQEDSAVYLCASSRSSTNEKLFFGSGTQLSVL.

The chain is built from TRBV4-1 and TRBJ1-2; 7 bases line up with TRBD1. With 4 bases clipped from V and 6 bases from J, the junction kept 5 bases outside the gene matches. This CDR3 is built from 13 residues. Germline V gene data show CDR1 as MGHRA and CDR2 as YSYEKL. This chain's CDR3 is CASSPGQKDGYTF. DNA of the CDR3: TGCGCCAGCAGCCCGGGACAGAAGGATGGCTACACCTTC.

The chain has TRBV4-1 and TRBJ1-1, with TRBD1 matching over 10 bases. Germline assignment: CDR1 MGHRA and CDR2 YSYEKL. The CDR3 totals 15 residues. V shed 3 bases and J 11 bases; nucleotides not matched to a gene: 12. In DNA form, the CDR3 reads TGCGCCAGCAGCCATGTCGACAGGGGGCTAAAAGGGGCTTTCTTT. Translating gives CASSHVDRGLKGAFF.

The rearrangement joins TRBV20-1 to TRBJ2-4; D possibly matches TRBD1 or TRBD2 (7 bases each). Trimming took 5 bases from V and 1 from J, leaving 21 bases between them. Germline values: CDR1 DFQATT, CDR2 SNEGSKA (reference sequence). This CDR3 has 17 amino acids. The CDR3 loop is CSAYRGGGNEAKNIQYF. DNA for the CDR3: TGCAGTGCTTACAGGGGAGGGGGTAACGAGGCCAAAAACATTCAGTACTTC.

The V gene is TRBV20-1, the J gene TRBJ2-4; D is unresolved. The tail of the sequence fits TRBJ2-7 better, so the J call may be wrong. The CDR3 runs to 11 residues. Per germline, CDR1 DFQATT and CDR2 SNEGSKA (reference sequence). The CDR3 sequence is CSALRRDEQYF. The CDR3 region has the DNA TGCAGTGCCCTACGCCGGGACGAGCAGTACTTC.

This clonotype was detected many times. The chain combines TRBV4-3 with TRBJ2-1, with 8 positions matching TRBD2. This CDR3 has 15 residues. Germline V gene lookup returns CDR1 LGHNA and CDR2 YSLEER. J lost 7 bases, V lost 2 bases, and 7 bases had no gene match. CDR3 residues: CASSQRTSGGNEQFF. CDR3 nucleotide sequence: TGCGCCAGCAGCCAACGGACCAGCGGGGGAAATGAGCAGTTCTTC.

The chain couples TRBV21-1 to TRBJ2-7; the table calls TRBD1, which could not be checked here. TRBV21-1 represents a pseudogene. The CDR3 is 16 residues long. This CDR3 is CASSKYRGREHYEQYF. The CDR3 nucleotides are TGTGCCAGCAGCAAGTATAGAGGACGGGAACATTACGAGCAGTACTTC.

The table lists this clonotype with a few counts. V usage is TRBV4-1 and J usage is TRBJ2-5; D is possibly TRBD2 (6 bases). Trimming took off 3 bases at V and 4 bases at J, with 9 bases between the two ends. Germline assignment: CDR1 MGHRA and CDR2 YSYEKL. This CDR3 is built from 13 residues. CDR3 DNA sequence: TGCGCCAGCAGCCACCCCGGGGGAGAGACCCAGTACTTC. It specifies CASSHPGGETQYF.

The V gene is TRBV15, the J gene TRBJ1-4; the D is unclear. In germline, CDR1 is LNHNV, CDR2 YYDKDF (reference sequence). The CDR3 totals 15 residues. Trimming took 1 base from V and 8 from J, leaving 14 bases between them. The CDR3 is CATSRALGTGEKLFF. The CDR3 nucleotides are TGTGCCACCAGCAGAGCTCTCGGAACCGGGGAAAAACTGTTTTTT.